What follows are 29 T cell receptor beta chains derived from one specimen sequenced in a study of blood T cell repertoires in COVID-19. Here immunoSEQ multiplex PCR was the method, and the copy in TCRdb shows in-frame clones only, minus some. The table includes about 130,000 clones, about 79% detected once. The specimen sequenced was peripheral blood. All receptors derive from a woman over 75 with acute or convalescent COVID-19.

The chain recombines TRBV9 with TRBJ2-5, with 9 bases aligning to TRBD2. There are 16 residues in the CDR3. V shed 0 bases and J 4 bases; nucleotides not matched to a gene: 7. Per the germline V gene, CDR1 is SGDLS and CDR2 is YYNGEE. The CDR3 sequence: CASSVDGSGGAETQYF. For the CDR3, the DNA is TGTGCCAGCAGCGTAGATGGTAGCGGGGGCGCAGAGACCCAGTACTTC.

The chain combines TRBV4-2 with TRBJ1-5; the match to TRBD1 covers 7 bases. Looked up from germline, CDR1 is LGHNA and CDR2 is YNFKEQ. This CDR3 spans 15 amino acids. V lost 0 bases and J lost 4; bases outside the gene matches: 3. CDR3 in amino acids: CASSQDAGQNQPQHF. CDR3 coding DNA: TGTGCCAGCAGCCAAGACGCGGGACAGAATCAGCCCCAGCATTTT.

The chain recombines TRBV2 with TRBJ1-1; D remains unclear. Trimming left V 2 bases short and J 5 bases short, with 9 bases between. Germline V gene data show CDR1 as SNHLY and CDR2 as FYNNEI. CDR3 length: 13 amino acids. CDR3 bases: TGTGCCAGCAGTGAAACCCGGGTTACTGAAGCTTTCTTT. Residues: CASSETRVTEAFF. Filled out from reference TRBV2 and TRBJ1-1, the complete variable domain reads EPEVTQTPSHQVTQMGQEVILRCVPISNHLYFYWYRQILGQKVEFLVSFYNNEISEKSEIFDDQFSVERPDGSNFTLKIRSTKLEDSAMYFCASSETRVTEAFFGQGTRLTVV.

The genes are TRBV7-2 and TRBJ2-5; tentatively, D is TRBD1 (6 bases). Trimming took 0 bases from V and 4 from J, leaving 9 bases between them. Germline V gene data show CDR1 as SGHTA and CDR2 as FQGNSA. The CDR3 spans 14 residues. CDR3: CASSLAFRGETQYF. CDR3 coding DNA: TGTGCCAGCAGCTTAGCGTTCAGGGGAGAGACCCAGTACTTC.

The V call is TRBV29-1, the J call TRBJ1-2; no clear D gene. The V gene lost 2 bases and the J gene lost 3 bases, with 10 bases spanning the gap. CDR3 size: 13 residues. From germline, CDR1 is SQVTM and CDR2 ANQGSEA. The CDR3 DNA reads TGCAGCGTTGAACTCCCACTCTACTATGGCTACACCTTC. Its protein product is CSVELPLYYGYTF.

The chain has TRBV18 and TRBJ2-3; D is unclear. This CDR3 comprises 16 residues. The V end lost 2 bases, the J end lost 0 bases, and 12 bases lay between the germline ends. The germline V gene has CDR1 KGHSH and CDR2 LQKENI. Written as DNA, the CDR3 is TGTGCCAGCTCACCATCCCAGGATCCTAGCACAGATACGCAGTATTTT. Amino acids: CASSPSQDPSTDTQYF. The whole variable domain, filled in from reference TRBV18 and TRBJ2-3, reads NAGVMQNPRHLVRRRGQEARLRCSPMKGHSHVYWYRQLPEEGLKFMVYLQKENIIDESGMPKERFSAEFPKEGPSILRIQQVVRGDSAAYFCASSPSQDPSTDTQYFGPGTRLTVL.

The rearrangement uses TRBV10-1 and TRBJ2-1; 8 bases align to TRBD2. This CDR3 spans 11 amino acids. With 10 bases clipped from V and 14 bases from J, the junction kept 10 bases outside the gene matches. Germline V gene sequence: CDR1 WNHNN, CDR2 SYGVQD (reference sequence). CDR3 sequence reads: CAIPGTRVKFF. The CDR3 bases are TGCGCCATCCCCGGGACTAGGGTCAAGTTCTTC.

This chain connects TRBV5-8 to TRBJ1-2; 7 nucleotides align to TRBD1. The CDR3 sequence is 14 residues long. Germline lookup yields CDR1 SGHTS and CDR2 YDEGEE. V was clipped by 8 bases and J by 6 bases; unmatched bases: 13. In DNA, the CDR3 is TGTGCCAGGGAGATACAGGGGAGGAAAGATGGCTACACCTTC. This encodes CAREIQGRKDGYTF.

This chain's CDR3 is CASSSTGPDNEKLFF. CDR3 in DNA: TGTGCCAGCAGCTCAACTGGTCCCGATAATGAAAAACTGTTTTTT. The chain has TRBV7-9 and TRBJ1-4; D remains ambiguous. Germline CDR1 SEHNR, CDR2 FQNEAQ (reference sequence). V gave up 4 bases and J gave up 4 bases, with 13 bases separating them. The CDR3 contains 15 residues. The full variable domain, completed using reference TRBV7-9 and TRBJ1-4, is DTGVSQNPRHKITKRGQNVTFRCDPISEHNRLYWYRQTLGQGPEFLTYFQNEAQLEKSRLLSDRFSAERPKGSFSTLEIQRTEQGDSAMYLCASSSTGPDNEKLFFGSGTQLSVL.

The chain joins TRBV6-5 to TRBJ1-5, with 7 bases lining up with TRBD1. J was trimmed by 5 bases and V by 2 bases; bases with no gene match: 6. Looked up from germline, CDR1 is MNHEY and CDR2 is SVGAGI. The CDR3 loop spans 15 amino acids. CDR3 nucleotide sequence: TGTGCCAGCAGTTACGGGGGACAGCCCTATCAGCCCCAGCATTTT. Translation: CASSYGGQPYQPQHF.

The chain joins TRBV10-2 to TRBJ1-1; D is perhaps TRBD1 (5 bases). The V and J ends lost 9 bases and 1 base respectively, with 18 bases between them. This CDR3 spans 15 amino acids. Germline V CDR1 and CDR2: WSHSY, SAAADI. CDR3 bases: TGCGCCAGTTATGTGGGGGGAGGGGAGAACACTGAAGCTTTCTTT. This codes for CASYVGGGENTEAFF.

The rearrangement uses TRBV5-1 and TRBJ1-4; 8 bases are shared with TRBD1. Germline V gene data show CDR1 as SGHRS and CDR2 as YFSETQ. With V trimmed by 4 bases and J by 3 bases, 8 bases remained unmatched. The CDR3 is 16 amino acids. Here the CDR3 reads CASSLRQGRANEKLFF. The CDR3 nucleotides read TGCGCCAGCAGCCTTAGACAGGGGCGGGCTAATGAAAAACTGTTTTTT. Looking up the rest from reference TRBV5-1 and TRBJ1-4 gives the full variable domain: KAGVTQTPRYLIKTRGQQVTLSCSPISGHRSVSWYQQTPGQGLQFLFEYFSETQRNKGNFPGRFSGRQFSNSRSEMNVSTLELGDSALYLCASSLRQGRANEKLFFGSGTQLSVL.

The chain couples TRBV7-9 to TRBJ1-4, with 7 nucleotides matching TRBD1. This CDR3 has 15 amino acids. V shed 4 bases, J shed 7 bases, and the junction held 9 bases outside the gene matches. The germline V gene encodes CDR1 SEHNR and CDR2 FQNEAQ (reference sequence). This CDR3 is CASSYGDRDGEKLFF. In DNA form, the CDR3 reads TGTGCCAGCAGCTATGGAGACAGGGATGGTGAAAAACTGTTTTTT. The entire variable domain, with the rest obtained from reference TRBV7-9 and TRBJ1-4, is as follows: DTGVSQNPRHKITKRGQNVTFRCDPISEHNRLYWYRQTLGQGPEFLTYFQNEAQLEKSRLLSDRFSAERPKGSFSTLEIQRTEQGDSAMYLCASSYGDRDGEKLFFGSGTQLSVL.

This chain connects TRBV27 to TRBJ2-6; 8 bases fit TRBD1. V gave up 6 bases and J gave up 0 bases; unmatched junction bases: 16. Germline V gene lookup returns CDR1 MNHEY and CDR2 SMNVEV (reference sequence). CDR3 length equals 20 residues. DNA for the CDR3: TGTGCCAGCAGGAGGTTAAGTTTGGGCAGGGGGCGCTCTGGGGCCAACGTCCTGACTTTC. Translating gives CASRRLSLGRGRSGANVLTF.

The chain carries TRBV7-3 and TRBJ2-5; D unclear. The ends were cut back, 5 bases at V and 5 bases at J, with 12 bases in the middle. Germline V gives CDR1 SGHTA, CDR2 FQGTGA. This CDR3 comprises 13 residues. CDR3: CASSPSWAETQYF. The CDR3 region has the DNA TGTGCCAGCAGCCCCTCATGGGCGGAGACCCAGTACTTC.

The rearrangement uses TRBV7-9 and TRBJ1-1; D is unclear. This CDR3 has 10 amino acids. Between the trimmed V and J ends, which lost 2 bases and 7 bases, there was a span of 2 bases. Germline V gives CDR1 SEHNR, CDR2 FQNEAQ (reference sequence). The CDR3 region has the DNA TGTGCCAGCAGCTTATATGAAGCTTTCTTT. This gives the protein CASSLYEAFF.

This chain uses TRBV4-3 with TRBJ1-2; 10 positions agree with TRBD1. Per the germline V gene, CDR1 is LGHNA and CDR2 is YSLEER. The V segment lost 4 bases and the J segment 1 base; nucleotides outside the gene matches: 3. The CDR3 extends over 15 amino acids. For the CDR3, the DNA is TGCGCCAGCAGCCCCGGACAGGGGGGTAACTATGGCTACACCTTC. Protein product: CASSPGQGGNYGYTF.

This sequence joins TRBV18 and TRBJ1-1; no definite D call. The CDR3 sequence is 13 residues long. The V end lost 3 bases, the J end lost 1 base, and 6 bases lay between the germline ends. Germline V gives CDR1 KGHSH, CDR2 LQKENI. The CDR3 is CASSPNRNTEAFF. The CDR3 DNA reads TGTGCCAGCTCACCGAACAGGAACACTGAAGCTTTCTTT.

The V gene is TRBV5-1, the J gene TRBJ2-3; 9 nucleotides line up with TRBD2. The germline CDR1 and CDR2 sequences are SGHRS and YFSETQ. This CDR3 contains 15 residues. The ends lost 1 base at V and 4 bases at J; junction bases unmatched: 4. The CDR3 here is CASSLSGGGADTQYF. The DNA of the CDR3 is TGCGCCAGCAGCTTGTCCGGCGGGGGGGCAGATACGCAGTATTTT.

This clone occurred once. The V gene is TRBV2, the J gene TRBJ1-3, with 11 bases that match TRBD1. This CDR3 has 16 residues. CDR1 is SNHLY, CDR2 FYNNEI, per germline. Trimming at V came to 5 bases and at J to 0 bases, leaving 3 bases not matched to a gene. As DNA, the CDR3 is TGTGCCAGCAGTAGGGACAGGGGGAGCTCTGGAAACACCATATATTTT. The encoded protein is CASSRDRGSSGNTIYF.

The chain has TRBV2 and TRBJ1-4, with D unclear. Trimming cost V 3 bases and J 3 bases, with 11 bases left between them. The V gene's germline CDR1 is SNHLY and CDR2 FYNNEI. The CDR3 runs to 15 residues. The DNA for the CDR3 is TGTGCCAGCAGTGAGAACAGACCACCTAATGAAAAACTGTTTTTT. Its protein product is CASSENRPPNEKLFF.

The rearrangement joins TRBV7-3 to TRBJ1-4, with 7 bases lining up with TRBD1. CDR3 length: 16 residues. Germline V gene data show CDR1 as SGHTA and CDR2 as FQGTGA. J was trimmed by 3 bases and V by 5 bases; bases with no gene match: 9. The CDR3 DNA reads as TGTGCCAGCAGCATTGACAGGGTAGGCCCTAATGAAAAACTGTTTTTT. It translates to CASSIDRVGPNEKLFF.

The CDR3 DNA reads TGTGCCACCAGTGATTTTAGTGGCTACACCTTC. This encodes CATSDFSGYTF. The chain couples TRBV24-1 to TRBJ1-2; unclear D gene. CDR1 is KGHDR and CDR2 is SFDVKD in the germline V gene. V was clipped by 1 base and J by 7 bases, with 3 bases between them. The CDR3 totals 11 residues.

The V call is TRBV18, the J call TRBJ1-1, with a tentative D call TRBD1 (5 bases). Germline V CDR1 and CDR2: KGHSH, LQKENI. The CDR3 has 14 residues. V lost 6 bases and J lost 5, with 16 bases in between. CDR3 bases: TGTGCCAGCTCCCCCCGAAGGGGAAAGACTGAAGCTTTCTTT. Encoded protein: CASSPRRGKTEAFF.

The gene calls are TRBV2 and TRBJ1-5, with D possibly TRBD1 on 6 matching bases. Germline CDR1 and CDR2: SNHLY and FYNNEI. This CDR3 contains 13 residues. V lost 7 bases and J 5 bases, leaving 12 bases between the germline ends. CDR3 sequence: CASIQGPDQPQHF. CDR3 sequence (DNA): TGTGCCAGCATACAGGGCCCCGATCAGCCCCAGCATTTT.

This chain uses TRBV6-5 with TRBJ1-1, with TRBD1 matching over 7 bases. The ends lost 3 bases at V and 7 bases at J; junction bases unmatched: 8. The CDR3 is 14 amino acids. CDR1 and CDR2 from the germline V gene are MNHEY and SVGAGI. The CDR3 bases are TGTGCCAGCAGTTATTCTCAGGGGGTAGTTGAAGCTTTCTTT. It yields the protein CASSYSQGVVEAFF.

The chain couples TRBV4-3 to TRBJ1-4, with 7 positions matching TRBD1. CDR3 size: 16 residues. CDR1 and CDR2 from the germline V gene are LGHNA and YSLEER. With 1 base clipped from V and 7 bases from J, the junction kept 9 bases outside the gene matches. The CDR3 is CASSQAPGTVGEKLFF. In nucleotides, the CDR3 is TGCGCCAGCAGCCAAGCACCCGGGACAGTTGGTGAAAAACTGTTTTTT.

V gene TRBV27 combines with J gene TRBJ2-2; weak D call: TRBD2 (5 bases). This CDR3 has 16 residues. V was shortened by 3 bases and J by 0 bases, with 11 bases between the two germline ends. Germline lookup yields CDR1 MNHEY and CDR2 SMNVEV (reference sequence). CDR3 coding DNA: TGTGCCAGCAGTTTTTTTGGGAGATCGAACACCGGGGAGCTGTTTTTT. Amino acids: CASSFFGRSNTGELFF.

This chain uses TRBV7-6 with TRBJ2-1; 9 bases are a match to TRBD2. Germline V CDR1 and CDR2: SGHVS, FNYEAQ. V gave up 0 bases and J gave up 4 bases; unmatched junction bases: 4. The CDR3 extends over 16 amino acids. The CDR3 spells CASSLAPSGGYNEQFF. The CDR3 DNA reads as TGTGCCAGCAGCTTAGCGCCAAGCGGGGGGTACAATGAGCAGTTCTTC.